One and the same sample provided the 29 T cell receptor beta chains below, sequenced in a study of cytomegalovirus exposure and HLA in healthy donors. This PCR relied on a set of 60 Vbeta primers and 13 Jbeta primers. The table came from immunoSEQ multiplex PCR; TCRdb's copy has only in-frame clones and leaves some out. Listed are tens of thousands of clones; 6.5% to 8% falls within the top ten. Sequenced input: PBMCs. All receptors come from a woman aged 40 to 50 in good health and CMV-seronegative.

The chain carries TRBV5-1 and TRBJ2-5, with 8 positions matching TRBD2. J lost 1 base, V lost 6 bases, and 11 bases had no gene match. CDR3 length: 16 residues. Germline-derived CDR1 and CDR2 are SGHRS and YFSETQ. CDR3 residues: CASIPPGLGGQETQYF. DNA of the CDR3: TGCGCCAGCATCCCACCGGGACTAGGGGGCCAAGAGACCCAGTACTTC.

The DNA of the CDR3 is TGTGCCAGCAGTGAAATCGCAGGGTCAGGCTACACCTTC. Residues: CASSEIAGSGYTF. The chain combines TRBV25-1 with TRBJ1-2; maybe TRBD1 (5 bases). The V end lost 2 bases, the J end lost 8 bases, and 12 bases lay between the germline ends. The CDR3 is made up of 13 amino acids. Germline V CDR1 and CDR2: MGHDK, SYGVNS.

The CDR3 loop is CAWSVLGQGAEAFF. The CDR3, as DNA: TGTGCCTGGAGTGTACTGGGACAGGGGGCTGAAGCTTTCTTT. This chain uses TRBV30 with TRBJ1-1; TRBD1 matches at 11 bases. V gave up 0 bases and J gave up 6 bases; unmatched junction bases: 3. CDR1 is GTSNPN and CDR2 is SVGIG in the germline V gene (reference sequence). There are 14 residues in the CDR3.

The V gene is TRBV11-2, the J gene TRBJ2-7, with 8 bases lining up with TRBD1. The CDR3 extends over 12 amino acids. Trimming removed 8 bases from V and 6 bases from J; junction bases left unmatched: 6. Germline CDR1 reads SGHAT; CDR2 reads FQNNGV. CDR3 sequence (DNA): TGTGCCAGCCAGGGGGCTAGCTTCGAGCAGTACTTC. This encodes CASQGASFEQYF.

The chain recombines TRBV5-1 with TRBJ1-1; TRBD1 is a possible D gene (6 bases). Germline CDR1 and CDR2: SGHRS and YFSETQ. Trimming shortened V by 3 bases and J by 1 base, and 13 bases separated the two germline ends. The CDR3 has 15 amino acids. The CDR3 DNA reads TGCGCCAGCAGCTCCGCCCGGGACAAGAACACTGAAGCTTTCTTT. It translates to CASSSARDKNTEAFF.

The chain employs TRBV5-1 and TRBJ2-7; 13 bases fit TRBD2. V trimming: 3 bases; J trimming: 1 base; junction bases outside the gene matches: 16. The length of the CDR3 is 20 residues. From germline, CDR1 is SGHRS and CDR2 YFSETQ. CDR3 sequence: CASSWRGGTSGDLGSYEQYF. DNA for the CDR3: TGCGCCAGCAGCTGGAGGGGGGGGACTAGCGGGGACCTAGGGTCCTACGAGCAGTACTTC.

The chain couples TRBV18 to TRBJ2-7; the match to TRBD1 covers 8 bases. The junction had 4 bases not matched to a gene; V was cut back by 4 bases and J by 5 bases. CDR3 length: 13 amino acids. Germline values: CDR1 KGHSH, CDR2 LQKENI. For the CDR3, the DNA is TGTGCCAGCTCACGAGGACAGGGCGACGAGCAGTACTTC. Protein sequence: CASSRGQGDEQYF. Looking up the rest from reference TRBV18 and TRBJ2-7 gives the full variable domain: NAGVMQNPRHLVRRRGQEARLRCSPMKGHSHVYWYRQLPEEGLKFMVYLQKENIIDESGMPKERFSAEFPKEGPSILRIQQVVRGDSAAYFCASSRGQGDEQYFGPGTRLTVT.

This clone counts as medium-sized by frequency. J is TRBJ1-1 and V is TRBV6-4, with D perhaps TRBD1 (5 bases). The germline V and J ends were trimmed by 6 bases and 4 bases, with 12 bases remaining between them. The length of the CDR3 is 13 residues. The germline CDR1 and CDR2 sequences are MRHNA and SNTAGT. The CDR3 loop reads CASRAGFGTEAFF. In nucleotides, the CDR3 is TGTGCCAGCAGGGCAGGGTTCGGCACTGAAGCTTTCTTT.

This chain links TRBV4-2 with TRBJ2-7, with D unclear. Trimming left V 0 bases short and J 4 bases short, with 4 bases between. Germline lookup yields CDR1 LGHNA and CDR2 YNFKEQ. The CDR3 contains 12 residues. CDR3 loop: CASSQDLYEQYF. CDR3 DNA sequence: TGTGCCAGCAGCCAAGATTTATACGAGCAGTACTTC.

V usage is TRBV29-1 and J usage is TRBJ1-2; possible D gene TRBD1, 5 bases. The length of the CDR3 is 16 residues. Trimming took off 4 bases at V and 3 bases at J, with 21 bases between the two ends. Germline CDR1 and CDR2: SQVTM and ANQGSEA. CDR3 region: CSVAGGRSGEDYGYTF. The CDR3 bases are TGCAGCGTTGCCGGCGGCCGATCGGGGGAAGACTATGGCTACACCTTC.

The rearrangement joins TRBV2 to TRBJ2-7; 9 nucleotides match TRBD1. J was trimmed by 2 bases and V by 7 bases; bases with no gene match: 3. Germline V gives CDR1 SNHLY, CDR2 FYNNEI. This CDR3 has 13 residues. CDR3 region: CASNGQGPYEQYF. Written as DNA, the CDR3 is TGTGCCAGCAACGGACAGGGGCCCTACGAGCAGTACTTC.

The chain is built from TRBV19 and TRBJ1-1, with a tentative D call TRBD1 (5 bases). V lost 7 bases and J 5 bases, leaving 20 bases between the germline ends. The CDR3 runs 15 residues. Per the germline V gene, CDR1 is LNHDA and CDR2 is SQIVND (reference sequence). Here the CDR3 DNA reads TGTGCCAGTATAATTACGCCTCGGACACCTACTGAAGCTTTCTTT. Translated: CASIITPRTPTEAFF.

V usage is TRBV9 and J usage is TRBJ2-5; possibly TRBD1 for D (6 bases). Germline V CDR1 and CDR2: SGDLS, YYNGEE. The V and J ends lost 3 bases and 4 bases respectively, with 16 bases between them. This CDR3 contains 15 residues. CDR3 region: CASSGFVGGAETQYF. Written as DNA, the CDR3 is TGTGCCAGCAGCGGTTTCGTAGGGGGAGCAGAGACCCAGTACTTC. Full variable domain (missing parts from reference TRBV9 and TRBJ2-5): DSGVTQTPKHLITATGQRVTLRCSPRSGDLSVYWYQQSLDQGLQFLIQYYNGEERAKGNILERFSAQQFPDLHSELNLSSLELGDSALYFCASSGFVGGAETQYFGPGTRLLVL.

This chain connects TRBV30 to TRBJ1-1, with TRBD1 matching over 9 bases. Germline V gives CDR1 GTSNPN, CDR2 SVGIG (reference sequence). V trimming: 5 bases; J trimming: 0 bases; junction bases outside the gene matches: 13. There are 17 residues in the CDR3. The CDR3 DNA sequence: TGTGCCTGGGGGAGGGGACAGGGTACCCACATGAACACTGAAGCTTTCTTT. This gives the protein CAWGRGQGTHMNTEAFF.

The chain has TRBV5-6 and TRBJ1-6, with 11 bases aligning to TRBD1. Germline CDR1 reads SGHDT; CDR2 reads YYEEEE. The CDR3 is made up of 16 amino acids. Losses at the gene ends were 6 bases for V and 4 bases for J; bases not matched to a gene: 6. As DNA, the CDR3 is TGTGCCAGCAACCCCGGGACAGGGGGGTATAATTCACCCCTCCACTTT. It codes for CASNPGTGGYNSPLHF.

The V call is TRBV19, the J call TRBJ2-2; D possibly corresponds to TRBD2 (5 bases). This CDR3 is 12 amino acids long. CDR1 and CDR2 from the germline V gene are LNHDA and SQIVND (reference sequence). V lost 11 bases and J lost 5, with 12 bases in between. CDR3 loop: CAGGFLTGELFF. The CDR3 nucleotides are TGTGCCGGCGGGTTTTTAACCGGGGAGCTGTTTTTT. Filled out from reference TRBV19 and TRBJ2-2, the complete variable domain reads DGGITQSPKYLFRKEGQNVTLSCEQNLNHDAMYWYRQDPGQGLRLIYYSQIVNDFQKGDIAEGYSVSREKKESFPLTVTSAQKNPTAFYLCAGGFLTGELFFGEGSRLTVL.

The chain combines TRBV5-6 with TRBJ1-1; TRBD1 might be the D (6 bases). The V gene lost 0 bases and the J gene lost 0 bases, with 12 bases spanning the gap. The CDR3 has 16 residues. Germline CDR1 reads SGHDT; CDR2 reads YYEEEE. In DNA form, the CDR3 reads TGTGCCAGCAGCTTGGGAGGGGGGGGAATGAACACTGAAGCTTTCTTT. It specifies CASSLGGGGMNTEAFF.

This rearrangement joins TRBV7-9 to TRBJ2-5; D is perhaps TRBD2 (6 bases). The germline V gene encodes CDR1 SEHNR and CDR2 FQNEAQ (reference sequence). This CDR3 is built from 15 residues. V dropped 4 bases and J dropped 3 bases, with 15 bases sitting between them. The CDR3 reads CASSSGPSEEETQYF. The CDR3, as DNA: TGTGCCAGCAGCTCCGGGCCTAGCGAGGAAGAGACCCAGTACTTC.

Concerning this clone itself: Different DNA sequences within this sample yield the same CDR3. V is TRBV27 and J is TRBJ1-6; 9 nucleotides match TRBD1. Germline V CDR1 and CDR2: MNHEY, SMNVEV (reference sequence). The CDR3 consists of 16 residues. V trimming: 2 bases; J trimming: 6 bases; junction bases outside the gene matches: 5. The CDR3 spells CASSLRTGAGNSPLHF. CDR3 nucleotides: TGTGCCAGCAGTTTAAGGACAGGGGCGGGTAATTCACCCCTCCACTTT.

This sequence joins TRBV7-3 and TRBJ1-3, with 7 bases lining up with TRBD1. CDR3 length: 15 residues. V was clipped by 4 bases and J by 4 bases; unmatched bases: 7. Germline values: CDR1 SGHTA, CDR2 FQGTGA. CDR3 DNA: TGTGCCAGCAGCTCGCACAGGGGCACGGGAAACACCATATATTTT. Translated: CASSSHRGTGNTIYF.

This chain connects TRBV6-1 to TRBJ1-4, with D tentatively TRBD1 (5 bases). V shed 0 bases and J shed 6 bases, with 11 bases lying between them. Germline V CDR1 and CDR2: MNHNS, SASEGT. The CDR3 is made up of 15 amino acids. CDR3 sequence (DNA): TGTGCCAGCAGTGAAGCGACAGCATGGGATGAAAAACTGTTTTTT. Translating gives CASSEATAWDEKLFF.

The chain is built from TRBV28 and TRBJ2-7, with TRBD2 matching 8 bases. V trimming: 5 bases; J trimming: 3 bases; junction bases outside the gene matches: 9. The CDR3 sequence is 15 residues long. In germline, CDR1 is MDHEN, CDR2 SYDVKM. The CDR3 region is CASSTSGGLGYEQYF. For the CDR3, the DNA is TGTGCCAGCAGTACATCGGGGGGGCTTGGCTACGAGCAGTACTTC.

Comment on this clone: One junction end does not reproduce the germline sequence, and a read error may be involved. This chain uses TRBV18 with TRBJ1-6, with TRBD1 identical over 9 bases. Per germline, CDR1 KGHSH and CDR2 LQKENI. The length of the CDR3 is 11 residues. DNA of the CDR3: TGTGCCAGCTCACCCGGACAGGGGTCTTGTTTT. Translating gives CASSPGQGSCF.

This chain connects TRBV7-8 to TRBJ2-7; 15 positions match TRBD2. Germline CDR1 reads SGHVS; CDR2 reads FQNEAQ. The trim removed 4 bases at V and 2 bases at J, leaving 12 bases unmatched. The CDR3 runs to 19 residues. CDR3 nucleotide sequence: TGTGCCAGCAGCTCCCGTTCCGGGACTAGCGGGAGGTTCGCCTACGAGCAGTACTTC. Translated, it gives CASSSRSGTSGRFAYEQYF.

The chain employs TRBV19 and TRBJ1-1; weak D call: TRBD1 (5 bases). V lost 8 bases to trimming and J lost 2 bases, with 12 bases between them. Germline CDR1 reads LNHDA; CDR2 reads SQIVND (reference sequence). The CDR3 is 13 residues long. CDR3 sequence (DNA): TGTGCCAGTGGGGAACAGGCAAACACTGAAGCTTTCTTT. Encoded protein: CASGEQANTEAFF.

This rearrangement joins TRBV6-5 to TRBJ1-1, with D perhaps matching TRBD1 (5 bases). This CDR3 is 15 amino acids long. Trimming shortened V by 1 base and J by 2 bases, and 11 bases separated the two germline ends. Germline lookup yields CDR1 MNHEY and CDR2 SVGAGI. CDR3 residues: CASSYWGRVNTEAFF. Here the CDR3 DNA reads TGTGCCAGCAGTTACTGGGGCAGAGTCAACACTGAAGCTTTCTTT.

In DNA form, the CDR3 reads TGTGCCAGCAGCTTACCCCAAGGCGGAGGGACCGGGGAGCTGTTTTTT. Encoded protein: CASSLPQGGGTGELFF. The chain links TRBV7-6 to TRBJ2-2; TRBD2 might be the D (6 bases). The CDR3 loop spans 16 amino acids. Germline V gene sequence: CDR1 SGHVS, CDR2 FNYEAQ. The V end was cut by 2 bases, the J end by 5 bases, with 15 bases between.

V gene TRBV11-3 combines with J gene TRBJ2-1; no reliable D call. Germline V CDR1 and CDR2: SGHNT, YENEEA. This CDR3 region has 13 residues. V lost 3 bases, J lost 4 bases, and 7 bases lay in between. CDR3 sequence: CASSFRGYNEQFF. The CDR3 region has the DNA TGTGCCAGCAGCTTTCGCGGATACAATGAGCAGTTCTTC.

The chain joins TRBV6-1 to TRBJ2-1; possibly TRBD1 for D (5 bases). Germline V gene sequence: CDR1 MNHNS, CDR2 SASEGT. Trimming stripped 2 bases from V and 6 bases from J, with 11 bases between. The CDR3 is made up of 14 amino acids. CDR3 DNA sequence: TGTGCCAGCAGTGAATTATGGGGCAGCAATGAGCAGTTCTTC. Translating gives CASSELWGSNEQFF.